This paragraph reports one T cell receptor (beta chain). What it recognizes is unknown. Profiled with immunoSEQ multiplex PCR; TCRdb holds only in-frame clones, not every one. The repertoire holds about 1.5 million clones, 95% to 99% seen once, with about 0.42% in the top ten. This entry is derived from a study of shared clonotypes between healthy human individuals. Background on the study: Aged between 18 and 49, the donors were two women and three men. Study results and limitations: Investigators collected only blood, and repertoires in tissues likely differ.

The CDR3 is 13 residues long. Germline CDR1 reads LNHNV; CDR2 reads YYDKDF (reference sequence). J was trimmed by 2 bases and V by 9 bases; bases with no gene match: 4. Nashville, Tennessee was home to all donors, each a Caucasian adult. The receptor's source is a man aged 30-40 years in good health. This sequence joins TRBV15 and TRBJ2-3, with TRBD2 matching 8 bases. Sample: naive CD4+ T cells sorted from blood. Subset specified: CD45RA+ positively selected. CDR3 protein: CATQTSDTDTQYF. In nucleotides, the CDR3 is TGTGCCACGCAGACTAGCGACACAGATACGCAGTATTTT.